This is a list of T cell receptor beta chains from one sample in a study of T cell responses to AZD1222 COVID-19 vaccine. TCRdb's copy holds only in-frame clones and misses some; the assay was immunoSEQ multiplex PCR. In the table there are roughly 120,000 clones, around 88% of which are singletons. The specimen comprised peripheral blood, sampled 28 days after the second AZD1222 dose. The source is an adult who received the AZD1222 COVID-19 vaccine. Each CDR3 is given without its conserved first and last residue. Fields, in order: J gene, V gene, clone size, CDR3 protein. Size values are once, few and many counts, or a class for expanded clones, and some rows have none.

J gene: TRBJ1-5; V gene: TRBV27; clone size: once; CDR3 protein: ASSSNGQPQH
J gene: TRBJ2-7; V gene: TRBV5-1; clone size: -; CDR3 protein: ASSWTPGTGREQY
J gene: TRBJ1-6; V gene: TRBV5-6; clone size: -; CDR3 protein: ASSLTQGSNSPLH
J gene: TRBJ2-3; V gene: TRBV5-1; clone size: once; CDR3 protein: ASSFSGAADTQY
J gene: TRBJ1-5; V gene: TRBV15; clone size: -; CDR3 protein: ATRTPNQPQH
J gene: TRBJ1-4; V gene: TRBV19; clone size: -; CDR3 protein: ASSPRRTAATNEKLF
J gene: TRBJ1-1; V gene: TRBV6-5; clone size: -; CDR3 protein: ASSFQGGMNTEAF
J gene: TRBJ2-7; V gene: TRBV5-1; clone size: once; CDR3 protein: ASGWGLAEVLTYEQY
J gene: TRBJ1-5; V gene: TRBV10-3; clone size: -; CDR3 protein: AISGDQGGGVDQPQH
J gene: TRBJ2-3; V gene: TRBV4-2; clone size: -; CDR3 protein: ASSQDQGTSFTDTQY
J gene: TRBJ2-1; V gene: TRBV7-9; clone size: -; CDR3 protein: ASSFFSSYNEQF
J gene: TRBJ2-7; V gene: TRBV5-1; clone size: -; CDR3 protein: ASSLEAGSSYEQY
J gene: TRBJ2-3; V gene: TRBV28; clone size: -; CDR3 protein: ASRRYTADTQY
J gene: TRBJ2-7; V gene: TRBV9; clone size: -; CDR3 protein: ASSARGYEQY
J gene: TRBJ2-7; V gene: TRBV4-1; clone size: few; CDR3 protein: ASSQDSGFPSEQY
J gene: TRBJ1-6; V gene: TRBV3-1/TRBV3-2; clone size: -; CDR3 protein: ASSLRLGDNSPLH
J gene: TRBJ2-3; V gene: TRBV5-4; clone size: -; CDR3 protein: ASSLDLAGGFVGDTQY
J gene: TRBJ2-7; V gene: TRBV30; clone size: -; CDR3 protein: AWSDPYSGTYEQY
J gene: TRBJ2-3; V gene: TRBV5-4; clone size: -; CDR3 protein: ASSNRDRGGTDTQY
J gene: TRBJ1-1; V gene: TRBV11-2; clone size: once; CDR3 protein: ASSLSRGVTEAF
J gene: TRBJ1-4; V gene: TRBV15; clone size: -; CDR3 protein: ATSSGTGGWNNEKLF
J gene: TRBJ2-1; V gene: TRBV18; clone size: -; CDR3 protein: ASSRQGLYNEQF
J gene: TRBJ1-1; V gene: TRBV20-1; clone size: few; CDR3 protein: SASNPDGTTEAF
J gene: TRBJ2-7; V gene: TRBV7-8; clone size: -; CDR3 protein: ASSPPDYEQY
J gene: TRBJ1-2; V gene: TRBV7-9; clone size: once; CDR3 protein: ASSLTRTADYGYT
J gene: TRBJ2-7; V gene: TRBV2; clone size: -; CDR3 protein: ASTRWGEQY
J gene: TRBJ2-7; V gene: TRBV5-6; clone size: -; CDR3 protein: ASRARRGGAFYEQY
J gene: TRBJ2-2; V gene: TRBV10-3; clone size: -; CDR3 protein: AISESQTGELF
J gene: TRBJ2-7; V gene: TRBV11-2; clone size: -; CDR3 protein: ASSFAGGTYEQY
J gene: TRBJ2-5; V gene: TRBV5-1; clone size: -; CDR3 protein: ASSSQQGSQETQY
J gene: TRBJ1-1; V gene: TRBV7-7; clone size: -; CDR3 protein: ASSLGGQGETAF
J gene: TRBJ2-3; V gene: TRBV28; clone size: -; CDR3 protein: ASSLIIGSGITDTQY
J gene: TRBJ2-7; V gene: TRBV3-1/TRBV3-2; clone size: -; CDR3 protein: ASSPTGRTHYEQY
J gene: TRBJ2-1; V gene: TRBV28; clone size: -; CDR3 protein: ASSPLTYEQF
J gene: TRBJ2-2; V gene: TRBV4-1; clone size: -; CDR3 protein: ASSHPGEPGELF
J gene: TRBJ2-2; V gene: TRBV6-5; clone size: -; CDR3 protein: ASSYFGGNTGELF
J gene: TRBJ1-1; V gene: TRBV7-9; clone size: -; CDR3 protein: ASNLGGSEAF
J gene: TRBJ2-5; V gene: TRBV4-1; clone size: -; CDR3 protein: ASSQGGVRETQY
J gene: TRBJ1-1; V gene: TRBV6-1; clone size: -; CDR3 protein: ASSEEDTGRTEAF
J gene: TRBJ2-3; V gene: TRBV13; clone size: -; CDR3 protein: ASKSVSSTDTQY
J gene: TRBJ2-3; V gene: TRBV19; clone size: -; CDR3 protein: ASSREGSTDTQY
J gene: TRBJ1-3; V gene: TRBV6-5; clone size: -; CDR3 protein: ASSPPGGNTIY
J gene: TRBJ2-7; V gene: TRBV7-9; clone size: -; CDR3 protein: ASSLVGRAYEQY
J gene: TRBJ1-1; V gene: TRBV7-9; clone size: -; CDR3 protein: ASSLASGTEAF
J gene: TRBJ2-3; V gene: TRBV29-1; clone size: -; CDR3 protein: SVMFPDTQY
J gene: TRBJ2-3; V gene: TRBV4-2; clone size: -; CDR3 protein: ASSQASGGHTDTQY
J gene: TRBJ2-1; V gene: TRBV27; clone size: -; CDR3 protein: ASRDRWLGAGEQF
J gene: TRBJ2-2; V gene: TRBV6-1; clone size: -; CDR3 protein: ASSEWEGATGELF
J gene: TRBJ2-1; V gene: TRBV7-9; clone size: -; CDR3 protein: ASSFGTSPDNEQF
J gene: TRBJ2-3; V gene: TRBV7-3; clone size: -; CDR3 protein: ASSLRGTSSSTDTQY
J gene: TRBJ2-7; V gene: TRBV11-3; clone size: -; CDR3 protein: ASSLGTGSYEQY
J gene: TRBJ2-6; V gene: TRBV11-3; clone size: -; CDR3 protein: ASSLADSGANVLT
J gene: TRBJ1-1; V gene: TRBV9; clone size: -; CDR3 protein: ASSLNRVTEAF
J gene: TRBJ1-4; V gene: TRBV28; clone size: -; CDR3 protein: ASRGTGPGSEKLF
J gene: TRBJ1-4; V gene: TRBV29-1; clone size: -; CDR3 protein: SVEGRDLTNEKLF
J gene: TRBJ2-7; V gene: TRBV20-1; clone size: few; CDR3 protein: SAQQGAEQY
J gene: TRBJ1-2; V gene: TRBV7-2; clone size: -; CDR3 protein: ASSLAGSGGMNYGYT
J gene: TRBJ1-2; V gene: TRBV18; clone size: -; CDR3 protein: ASSQQTGDGYT
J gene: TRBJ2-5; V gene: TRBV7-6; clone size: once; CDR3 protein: ASSLKLGPSGETQY
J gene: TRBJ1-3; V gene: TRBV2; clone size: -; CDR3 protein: ASGQTGSGNTIY